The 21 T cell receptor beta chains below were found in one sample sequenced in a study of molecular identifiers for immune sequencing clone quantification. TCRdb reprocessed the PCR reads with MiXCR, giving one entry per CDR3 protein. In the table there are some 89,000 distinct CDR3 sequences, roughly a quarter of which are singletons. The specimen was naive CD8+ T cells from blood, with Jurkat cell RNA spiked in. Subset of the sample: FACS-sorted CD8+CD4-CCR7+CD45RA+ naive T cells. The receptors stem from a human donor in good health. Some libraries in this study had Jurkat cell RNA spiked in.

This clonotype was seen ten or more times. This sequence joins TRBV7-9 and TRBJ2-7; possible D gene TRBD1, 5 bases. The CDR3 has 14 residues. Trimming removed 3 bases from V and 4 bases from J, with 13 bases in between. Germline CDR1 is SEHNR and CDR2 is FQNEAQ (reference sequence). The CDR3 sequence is CASSFPARAYEQYF. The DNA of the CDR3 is TGTGCCAGCAGCTTCCCGGCCAGGGCTTACGAGCAGTACTTC. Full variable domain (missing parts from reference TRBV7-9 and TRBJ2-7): DTGVSQNPRHKITKRGQNVTFRCDPISEHNRLYWYRQTLGQGPEFLTYFQNEAQLEKSRLLSDRFSAERPKGSFSTLEIQRTEQGDSAMYLCASSFPARAYEQYFGPGTRLTVT.

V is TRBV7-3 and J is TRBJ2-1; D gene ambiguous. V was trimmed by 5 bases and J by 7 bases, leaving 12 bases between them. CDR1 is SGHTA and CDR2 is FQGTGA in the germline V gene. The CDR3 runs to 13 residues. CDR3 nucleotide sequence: TGTGCCAGCAGCCTCAGCTGGGGTAATGAGCAGTTCTTC. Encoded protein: CASSLSWGNEQFF.

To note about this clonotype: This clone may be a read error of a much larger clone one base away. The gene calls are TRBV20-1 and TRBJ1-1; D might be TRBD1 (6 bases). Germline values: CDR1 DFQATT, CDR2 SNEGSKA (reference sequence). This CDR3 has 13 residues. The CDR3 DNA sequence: TGCGGTGCTAGGGGGGCCGGGAACACTGAAGCTTTCTTT. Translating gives CGARGAGNTEAFF.

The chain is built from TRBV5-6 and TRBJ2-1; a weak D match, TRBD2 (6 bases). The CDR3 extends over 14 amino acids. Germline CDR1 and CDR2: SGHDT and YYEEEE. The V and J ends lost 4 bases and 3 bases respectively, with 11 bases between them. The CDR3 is CASSDGRGYNEQFF. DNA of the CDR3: TGTGCCAGCAGCGATGGGCGGGGCTACAATGAGCAGTTCTTC.

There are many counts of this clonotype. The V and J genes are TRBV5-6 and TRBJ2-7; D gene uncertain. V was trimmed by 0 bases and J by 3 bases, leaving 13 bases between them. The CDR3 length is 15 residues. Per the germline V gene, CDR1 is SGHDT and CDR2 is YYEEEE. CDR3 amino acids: CASSLGPQGGYEQYF. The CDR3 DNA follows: TGTGCCAGCAGCTTGGGACCCCAAGGCGGCTACGAGCAGTACTTC.

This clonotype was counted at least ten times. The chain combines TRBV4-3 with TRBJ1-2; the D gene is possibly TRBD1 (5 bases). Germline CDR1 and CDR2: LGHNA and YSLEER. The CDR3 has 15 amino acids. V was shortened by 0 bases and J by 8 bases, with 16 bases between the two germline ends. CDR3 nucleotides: TGCGCCAGCAGCCAAGACCGGGGCATCCTTGACGGCTACACCTTC. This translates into CASSQDRGILDGYTF.

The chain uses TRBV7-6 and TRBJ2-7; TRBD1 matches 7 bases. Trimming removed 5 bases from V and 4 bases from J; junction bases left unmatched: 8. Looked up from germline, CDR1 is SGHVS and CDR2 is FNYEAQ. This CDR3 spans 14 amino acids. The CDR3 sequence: CASSHQTGLYEQYF. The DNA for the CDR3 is TGTGCCAGCAGCCACCAGACAGGGTTATACGAGCAGTACTTC.

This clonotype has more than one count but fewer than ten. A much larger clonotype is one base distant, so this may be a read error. CDR3 residues: CAGSYNQGYGELFF. For the CDR3, the DNA is TGTGCCGGCAGTTACAATCAGGGCTATGGGGAACTGTTTTTT. The chain joins TRBV6-5 to TRBJ1-4; D might be TRBD1 (5 bases). This CDR3 has 14 amino acids. The germline CDR1 and CDR2 sequences are MNHEY and SVGAGI.

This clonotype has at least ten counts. The CDR3 nucleotides are TGCGCCAGCAGCCAAGGTTACAACACAGATACGCAGTATTTT. Amino acid sequence: CASSQGYNTDTQYF. V and J are TRBV4-3 and TRBJ2-3, with D uncertain. Germline lookup yields CDR1 LGHNA and CDR2 YSLEER. V lost 1 base and J lost 2, with 7 bases in between. The CDR3 has 14 amino acids.

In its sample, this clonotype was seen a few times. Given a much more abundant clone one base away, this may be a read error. The CDR3 region has the DNA TGTGCCGGCACCTTTGGCTACGAGCAGTACTTC. Amino acids: CAGTFGYEQYF. The chain recombines TRBV25-1 with TRBJ2-7; D ambiguous. The CDR3 has 11 amino acids. V shed 11 bases and J shed 3 bases, with 11 bases lying between them. Germline values: CDR1 MGHDK, CDR2 SYGVNS.

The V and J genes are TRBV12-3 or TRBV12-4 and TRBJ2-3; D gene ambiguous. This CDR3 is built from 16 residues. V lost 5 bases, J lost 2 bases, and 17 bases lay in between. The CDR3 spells CASSRPTRPPTDTQYF. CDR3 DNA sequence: TGTGCCAGCAGTCGCCCGACCCGGCCCCCCACAGATACGCAGTATTTT.

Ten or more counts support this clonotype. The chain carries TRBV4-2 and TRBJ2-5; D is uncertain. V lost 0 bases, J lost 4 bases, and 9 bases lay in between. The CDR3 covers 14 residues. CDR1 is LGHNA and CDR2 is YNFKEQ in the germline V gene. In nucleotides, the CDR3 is TGTGCCAGCAGCCAAGAAATAGGCACAGAGACCCAGTACTTC. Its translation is CASSQEIGTETQYF.

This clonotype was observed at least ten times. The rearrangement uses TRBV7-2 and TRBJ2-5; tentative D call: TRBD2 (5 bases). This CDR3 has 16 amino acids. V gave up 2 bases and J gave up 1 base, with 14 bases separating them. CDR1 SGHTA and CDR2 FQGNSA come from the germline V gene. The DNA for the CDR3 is TGTGCCAGCAGCTTATCGGTTAGCGCGGTCCAAGAGACCCAGTACTTC. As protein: CASSLSVSAVQETQYF.

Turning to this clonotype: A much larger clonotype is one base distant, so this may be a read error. The CDR3 region has the DNA TGTGCCAGCAGCCCCCTCAGGAGCACTGAAGCTTTCTTT. Amino acids: CASSPLRSTEAFF. The chain is built from TRBV7-2 and TRBJ1-1, with no clear D. The germline gives CDR1 SGHTA, CDR2 FQGNSA. CDR3 length: 13 amino acids. The ends were cut back, 5 bases at V and 4 bases at J, with 11 bases in the middle.

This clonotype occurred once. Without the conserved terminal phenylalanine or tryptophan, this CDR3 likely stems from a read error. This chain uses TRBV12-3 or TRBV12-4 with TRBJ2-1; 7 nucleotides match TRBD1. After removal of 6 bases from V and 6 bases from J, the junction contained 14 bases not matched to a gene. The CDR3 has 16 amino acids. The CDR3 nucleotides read TGTGCCAGCAGAACATTCGTGGACAGGCGCCGCAATGAGCAGTTCCTC. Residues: CASRTFVDRRRNEQFL.

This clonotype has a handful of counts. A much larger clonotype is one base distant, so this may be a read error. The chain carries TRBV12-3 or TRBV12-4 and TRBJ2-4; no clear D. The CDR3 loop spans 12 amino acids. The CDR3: CAGSPLWHIQYF. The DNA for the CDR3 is TGTGCCGGCAGCCCGCTTTGGCACATTCAGTACTTC.

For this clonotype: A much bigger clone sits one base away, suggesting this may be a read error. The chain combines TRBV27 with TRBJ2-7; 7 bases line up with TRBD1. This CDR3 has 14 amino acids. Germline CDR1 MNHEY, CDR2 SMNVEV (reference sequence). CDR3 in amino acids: CASSRDSSIYERYF. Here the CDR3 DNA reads TGTGCCAGTAGCCGGGACAGCTCAATCTACGAGCGGTACTTC.

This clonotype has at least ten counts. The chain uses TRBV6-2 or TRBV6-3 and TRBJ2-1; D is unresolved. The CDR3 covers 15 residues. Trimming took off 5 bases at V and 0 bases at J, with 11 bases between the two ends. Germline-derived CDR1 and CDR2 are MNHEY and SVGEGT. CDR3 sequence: CASSPDPFSYNEQFF. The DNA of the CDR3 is TGTGCCAGCAGTCCCGACCCTTTCTCCTACAATGAGCAGTTCTTC.

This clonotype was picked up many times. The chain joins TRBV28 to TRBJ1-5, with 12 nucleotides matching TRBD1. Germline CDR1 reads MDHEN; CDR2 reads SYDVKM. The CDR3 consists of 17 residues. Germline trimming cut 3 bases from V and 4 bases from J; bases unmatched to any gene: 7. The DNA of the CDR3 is TGTGCCAGCAGTTTGGGACAGGGGGCGTATGGTAATCAGCCCCAGCATTTT. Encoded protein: CASSLGQGAYGNQPQHF.

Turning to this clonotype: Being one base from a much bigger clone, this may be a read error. The CDR3 DNA follows: TGTGCCAGCAGCAGCTGTCAGGGGATAGATGGAAACACCATATATTTT. This sequence encodes CASSSCQGIDGNTIYF. The chain has TRBV7-6 and TRBJ1-3, with D maybe TRBD1 (6 bases). V lost 5 bases and J 3 bases, leaving 17 bases between the germline ends. The CDR3 has 16 amino acids. Germline-derived CDR1 and CDR2 are SGHVS and FNYEAQ.

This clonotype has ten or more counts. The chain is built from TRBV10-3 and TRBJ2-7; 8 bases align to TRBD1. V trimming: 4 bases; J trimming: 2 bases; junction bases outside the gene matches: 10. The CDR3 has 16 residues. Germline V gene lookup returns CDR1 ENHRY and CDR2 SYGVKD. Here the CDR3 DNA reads TGTGCCATCAGTGCATTAACAGGGGGTAGTGCCTACGAGCAGTACTTC. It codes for CAISALTGGSAYEQYF.